These T cell receptor beta chains were read from a single sample in a study of OX40 agonist ivuxolimab in advanced cancers. Sequenced by immunoSEQ multiplex PCR; TCRdb stores in-frame clones only, minus some. The sample holds over 45,000 clones, around nine tenths seen once. This material consisted of CD4+ or CD8+ T cells sorted from blood, taken in a trial of the OX40 agonist ivuxolimab. The receptors here all came from an adult with an advanced solid tumor such as melanoma, head and neck, liver or kidney cancer. The conserved cysteine and the conserved F or W are not part of the CDR3 here.

J gene,V gene,CDR3 protein
TRBJ2-1,TRBV19,ASSISVGYNEQF
TRBJ1-5,TRBV28,ASSSPRRAGQPQH
TRBJ2-7,TRBV2,ASSEFTRQGGTYEQY
TRBJ1-1,TRBV2,ASSSGQGDTEAF
TRBJ1-1,TRBV27,ASSLMGADEAF
TRBJ2-3,TRBV5-1,ASSLRLAGPLDTQY
TRBJ2-2,TRBV11-2,ASSVTSGELF
TRBJ2-6,TRBV9,ASTQYSGANVLT
TRBJ1-1,TRBV29-1,SAEEEGGYTEAF
TRBJ2-1,TRBV13,ASRPHGASYNEQF
TRBJ2-7,TRBV30,ARDGGSYEQY
TRBJ2-4,TRBV11-2,ASSRDIGENIQY
TRBJ1-5,TRBV9,ASSLGGIQPQH
TRBJ2-7,TRBV7-9,ASSFGQEPTKQY